This T cell receptor beta chain was identified in a study of T cell changes during pregnancy in multiple sclerosis. From germline, CDR1 is KGHSH and CDR2 LQKENI. With 3 bases clipped from V and 0 bases from J, the junction kept 6 bases outside the gene matches. The CDR3 contains 18 residues. The repertoire was sequenced with immunoSEQ multiplex PCR; TCRdb's copy has only in-frame clones and lacks some. The table includes 65,000 to 75,000 clones, roughly 92% detected once. The sample here was peripheral blood, taken in the second trimester of pregnancy. The chain uses TRBV18 and TRBJ2-6, with 9 bases matching TRBD1. The clonotype comes from a female donor with multiple sclerosis, enrolled in a pregnancy study. The CDR3 DNA is TGTGCCAGCTCACCGGGGACAGGGTTTCTCTCTGGGGCCAACGTCCTGACTTTC. This encodes CASSPGTGFLSGANVLTF.